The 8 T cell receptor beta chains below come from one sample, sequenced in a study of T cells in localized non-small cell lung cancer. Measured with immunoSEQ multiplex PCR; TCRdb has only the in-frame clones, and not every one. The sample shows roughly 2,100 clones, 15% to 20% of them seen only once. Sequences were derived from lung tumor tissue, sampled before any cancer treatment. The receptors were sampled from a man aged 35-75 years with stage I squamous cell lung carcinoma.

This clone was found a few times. This chain's CDR3 is CASSWGDRDYGYTF. The CDR3 DNA is TGTGCCAGCAGCTGGGGGGACAGGGACTATGGCTACACCTTC. This chain links TRBV11-3 with TRBJ1-2; 9 bases agree with TRBD1. The germline CDR1 and CDR2 sequences are SGHNT and YENEEA. The CDR3 is 14 residues long. The V gene end was trimmed by 4 bases and the J gene end by 3 bases; junction bases not matched to a gene: 3.

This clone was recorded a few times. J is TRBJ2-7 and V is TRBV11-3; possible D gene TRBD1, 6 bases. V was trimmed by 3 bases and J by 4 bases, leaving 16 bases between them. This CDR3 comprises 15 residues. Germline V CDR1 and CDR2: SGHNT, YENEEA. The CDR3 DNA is TGTGCCAGCAGCTTCGATTACAGGGAAGGGTACGAGCAGTACTTC. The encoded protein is CASSFDYREGYEQYF. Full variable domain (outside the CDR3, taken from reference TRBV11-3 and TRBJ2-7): EAGVVQSPRYKIIEKKQPVAFWCNPISGHNTLYWYLQNLGQGPELLIRYENEEAVDDSQLPKDRFSAERLKGVDSTLKIQPAELGDSAVYLCASSFDYREGYEQYFGPGTRLTVT.

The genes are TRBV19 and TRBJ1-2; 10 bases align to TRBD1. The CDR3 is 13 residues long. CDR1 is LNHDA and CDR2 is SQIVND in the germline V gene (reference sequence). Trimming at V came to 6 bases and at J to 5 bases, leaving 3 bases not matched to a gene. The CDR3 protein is CASSPGQGYGYTF. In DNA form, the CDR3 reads TGTGCCAGTAGCCCGGGACAGGGGTATGGCTACACCTTC.

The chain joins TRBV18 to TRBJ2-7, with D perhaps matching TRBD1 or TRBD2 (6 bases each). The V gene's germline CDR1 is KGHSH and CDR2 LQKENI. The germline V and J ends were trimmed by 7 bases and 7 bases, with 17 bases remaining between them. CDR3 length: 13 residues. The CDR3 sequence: CASLEGVGREQYF. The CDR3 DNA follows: TGTGCCAGCTTGGAGGGGGTAGGAAGAGAGCAGTACTTC.

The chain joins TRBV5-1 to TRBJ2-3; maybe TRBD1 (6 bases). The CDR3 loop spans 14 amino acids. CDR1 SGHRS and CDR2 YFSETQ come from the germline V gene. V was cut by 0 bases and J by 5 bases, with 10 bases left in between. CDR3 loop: CASSLETGGDTQYF. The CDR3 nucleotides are TGCGCCAGCAGCTTGGAGACAGGAGGAGATACGCAGTATTTT. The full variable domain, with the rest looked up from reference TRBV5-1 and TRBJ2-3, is KAGVTQTPRYLIKTRGQQVTLSCSPISGHRSVSWYQQTPGQGLQFLFEYFSETQRNKGNFPGRFSGRQFSNSRSEMNVSTLELGDSALYLCASSLETGGDTQYFGPGTRLTVL.

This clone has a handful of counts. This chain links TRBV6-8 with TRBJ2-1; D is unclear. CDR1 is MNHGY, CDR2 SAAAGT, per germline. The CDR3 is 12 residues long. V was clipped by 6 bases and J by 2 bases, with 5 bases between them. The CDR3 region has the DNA TGTGCCAGCAGATTTCCCTACAATGAGCAGTTCTTC. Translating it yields CASRFPYNEQFF.

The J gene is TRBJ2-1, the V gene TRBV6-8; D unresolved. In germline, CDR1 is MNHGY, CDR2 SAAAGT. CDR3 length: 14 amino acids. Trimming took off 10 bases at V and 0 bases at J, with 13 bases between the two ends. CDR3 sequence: CATRGDDSYNEQFF. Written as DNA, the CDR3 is TGTGCCACCCGAGGCGATGACTCCTACAATGAGCAGTTCTTC.

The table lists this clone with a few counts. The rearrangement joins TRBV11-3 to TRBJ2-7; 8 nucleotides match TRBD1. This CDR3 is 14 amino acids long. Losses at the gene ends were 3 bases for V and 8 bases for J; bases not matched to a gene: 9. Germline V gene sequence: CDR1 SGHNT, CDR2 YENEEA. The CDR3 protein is CASSFRTGGGQQYF. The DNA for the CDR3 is TGTGCCAGCAGCTTCAGAACAGGGGGTGGACAGCAGTACTTC. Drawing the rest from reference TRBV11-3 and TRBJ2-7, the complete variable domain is EAGVVQSPRYKIIEKKQPVAFWCNPISGHNTLYWYLQNLGQGPELLIRYENEEAVDDSQLPKDRFSAERLKGVDSTLKIQPAELGDSAVYLCASSFRTGGGQQYFGPGTRLTVT.